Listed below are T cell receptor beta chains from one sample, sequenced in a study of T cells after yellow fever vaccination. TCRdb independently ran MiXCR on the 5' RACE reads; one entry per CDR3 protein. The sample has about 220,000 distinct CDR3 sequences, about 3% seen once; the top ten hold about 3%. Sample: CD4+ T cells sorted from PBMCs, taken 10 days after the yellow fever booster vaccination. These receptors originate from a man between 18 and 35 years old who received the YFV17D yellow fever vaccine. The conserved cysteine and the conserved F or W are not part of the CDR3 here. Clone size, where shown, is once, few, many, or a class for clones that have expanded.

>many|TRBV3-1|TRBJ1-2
ASSERQANGYT
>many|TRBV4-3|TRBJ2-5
ASSQEAQETQY
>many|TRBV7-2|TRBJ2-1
ASSLAGLANEQF
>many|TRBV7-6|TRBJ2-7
ASSLRDRFYEQY
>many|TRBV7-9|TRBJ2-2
ASSPIPDRAYTGELF
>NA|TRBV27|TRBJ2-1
ASSSATGYNEQF
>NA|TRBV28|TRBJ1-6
ASSLRAQLLH
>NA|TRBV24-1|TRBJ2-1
ATGLAGGTNEQF
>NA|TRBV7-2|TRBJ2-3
ASSTQTSFSTDTQY
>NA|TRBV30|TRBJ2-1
AWSSGQNNEQF
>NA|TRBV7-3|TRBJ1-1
ASSLGLGGSTEAF
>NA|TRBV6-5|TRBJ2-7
ASSYSIRPGDEQY
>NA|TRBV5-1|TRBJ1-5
ASSLGANPYQPQH
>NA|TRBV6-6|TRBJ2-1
ASSPGGAGPYNEQF
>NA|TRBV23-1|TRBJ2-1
ASSRTGGCNEQF
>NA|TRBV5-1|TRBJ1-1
ASSSQAGWNTEAF
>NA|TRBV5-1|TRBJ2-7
ASGTEVYEQY
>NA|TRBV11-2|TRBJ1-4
ASSDRPGTGNEKLF
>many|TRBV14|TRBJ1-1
ASSPGGAWGTEAF
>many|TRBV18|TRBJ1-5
ASSPRGQGGNQPQH
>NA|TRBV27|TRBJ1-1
ASSLFTARGQRSEAF
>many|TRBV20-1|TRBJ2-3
SARDGGGLAGKITDTQY
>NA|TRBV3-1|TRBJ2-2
ASSQGPGSTGELF
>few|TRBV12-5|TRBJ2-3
ASGPGQVGDTQY
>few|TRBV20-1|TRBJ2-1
SARIASGAYNEQF
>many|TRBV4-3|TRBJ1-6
ASSQVRGTNSPLH
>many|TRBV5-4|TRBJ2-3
ASSLPQNPDTQY
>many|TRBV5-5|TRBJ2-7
ASSRNRVSYEQY
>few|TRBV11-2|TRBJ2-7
ASRDWGRTYEQY
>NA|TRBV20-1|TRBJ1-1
SAPGPPLNTEAF
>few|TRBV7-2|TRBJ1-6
ASSGTESSYNSPLH
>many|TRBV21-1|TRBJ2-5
ASSKEYRGQGSQETQY
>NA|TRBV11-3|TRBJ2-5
ASSLGDLQGETQY
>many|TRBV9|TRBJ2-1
ASSVGLIQRDEQF
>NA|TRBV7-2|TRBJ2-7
ASSLGSGWQY
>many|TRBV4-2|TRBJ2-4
ASSQELAKNIQY
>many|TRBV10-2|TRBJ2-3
ASSRTPDTQY
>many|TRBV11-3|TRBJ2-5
ASSLVTSGGQETQY
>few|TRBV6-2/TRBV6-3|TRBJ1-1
ASSPSPGHQGTEAF
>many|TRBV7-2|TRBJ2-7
ASSPRAGPSYEQY
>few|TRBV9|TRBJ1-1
ASSVRDRGNTEAF
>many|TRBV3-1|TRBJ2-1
ASSQRRGTYNEQF
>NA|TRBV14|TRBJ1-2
ASSQETGEVIYGYT
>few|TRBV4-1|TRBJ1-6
ASSQDGVGSPLH
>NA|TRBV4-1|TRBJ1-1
ASSQEIGQISEAF
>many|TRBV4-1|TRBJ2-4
ASSQDREAGNIQY
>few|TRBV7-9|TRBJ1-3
ASSLAERGSGNTIY
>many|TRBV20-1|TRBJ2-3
SARGSPDTQY
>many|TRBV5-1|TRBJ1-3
AIATPDTPYPGNTIY
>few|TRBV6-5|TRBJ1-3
ATGTENTIY
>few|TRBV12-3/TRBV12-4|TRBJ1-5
ASSFEGFDQPQH
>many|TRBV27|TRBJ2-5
ASSPLTGVEYQETQY
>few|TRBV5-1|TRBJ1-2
ASSYQGRPGENGYT
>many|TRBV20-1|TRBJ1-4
SARPGGTNEKLF
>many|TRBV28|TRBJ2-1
ASSLVGGYNEQF
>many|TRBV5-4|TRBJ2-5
ASSLDLKETQY
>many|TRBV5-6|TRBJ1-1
ASSFRGPVNTEAF
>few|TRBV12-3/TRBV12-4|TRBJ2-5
ASSFSSAAGETQY
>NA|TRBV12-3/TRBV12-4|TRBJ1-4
ASSLLPNEKLF